Below are 25 T cell receptor beta chains sequenced from a single sample in a study of beta chain features in type 1 diabetes. General observations from the study: A moderate, significant TCRB CDR3 shortening appeared in type 1 diabetes across four CD4+ subsets.

Expressed TCRB transcripts were sequenced after all isolated RNA was converted to cDNA. The assay was immunoSEQ multiplex PCR, and TCRdb's table has in-frame clones only and misses some. The table shows around 650,000 clones, with about an eighth occurring only once. The antigens of these receptors remain unknown. The sample comprised naive CD4+ T cells from blood. The receptor set was obtained from a young man with type 1 diabetes.

The rearrangement links TRBV10-1 to TRBJ2-1; TRBD1 aligns across 8 bases. The CDR3 consists of 14 residues. Trimming removed 5 bases from V and 4 bases from J; junction bases left unmatched: 4. CDR1 and CDR2 from the germline V gene are WNHNN and SYGVQD (reference sequence). CDR3 bases: TGCGCCAGCAGTCCCGGGACAGGATACAATGAGCAGTTCTTC. It specifies CASSPGTGYNEQFF.

This clone was seen a few times. The chain couples TRBV9 to TRBJ2-2, with 8 bases identical to TRBD1. CDR3 length equals 18 residues. V dropped 2 bases and J dropped 0; count of bases not matched to a gene: 9. CDR1 and CDR2 from the germline V gene are SGDLS and YYNGEE. CDR3 protein: CASSVSLDRGSNTGELFF. CDR3 in DNA: TGTGCCAGCAGCGTGTCTCTCGACAGGGGTTCGAACACCGGGGAGCTGTTTTTT. Together with reference TRBV9 and TRBJ2-2, the CDR3 gives the full variable domain: DSGVTQTPKHLITATGQRVTLRCSPRSGDLSVYWYQQSLDQGLQFLIQYYNGEERAKGNILERFSAQQFPDLHSELNLSSLELGDSALYFCASSVSLDRGSNTGELFFGEGSRLTVL.

This clone was recorded a few times. J is TRBJ1-6 and V is TRBV28; TRBD1 matches at 7 bases. The germline V gene encodes CDR1 MDHEN and CDR2 SYDVKM. The CDR3 is made up of 15 amino acids. V lost 6 bases and J lost 11; bases outside the gene matches: 13. The CDR3 DNA reads as TGTGCCAGCAGGGATGAGACAGGGAATAAGGCACCCCTCCACTTT. It yields the protein CASRDETGNKAPLHF.

With respect to this clone: Other nucleotide sequences from this sample produce the same CDR3. This sequence joins TRBV5-1 and TRBJ2-2; D is unclear. The V and J ends lost 0 bases and 6 bases respectively, with 3 bases between them. The CDR3 length is 12 residues. Germline lookup yields CDR1 SGHRS and CDR2 YFSETQ. The CDR3 DNA sequence: TGCGCCAGCAGCTTGGAATCCGGGGAGCTGTTTTTT. Encoded protein: CASSLESGELFF.

This rearrangement joins TRBV4-3 to TRBJ1-2; TRBD1 aligns across 8 bases. Germline V gives CDR1 LGHNA, CDR2 YSLEER. V shed 0 bases, J shed 5 bases, and the junction held 8 bases outside the gene matches. There are 16 residues in the CDR3. In DNA form, the CDR3 reads TGCGCCAGCAGCCAAGACAGGGGGCGAAGGACTTATGGCTACACCTTC. Protein product: CASSQDRGRRTYGYTF.

In this sample, this clone turned up a few times. CDR3 sequence reads: CASSPEPGQGIWETQYF. The CDR3 region has the DNA TGTGCCAGCAGCCCCGAACCGGGACAGGGAATTTGGGAGACCCAGTACTTC. The rearrangement links TRBV7-9 to TRBJ2-5; TRBD1 aligns across 9 bases. Trimming removed 5 bases from V and 5 bases from J; junction bases left unmatched: 15. Germline V CDR1 and CDR2: SEHNR, FQNEAQ (reference sequence). This CDR3 spans 17 amino acids.

This clone has more than one count but fewer than ten. The chain carries TRBV5-4 and TRBJ2-5, with TRBD1 as a possible D gene (5 bases). The CDR3 consists of 13 residues. Trimming removed 0 bases at V and 6 bases at J, with 9 bases between. The germline V gene encodes CDR1 SGHNT and CDR2 YYREEE (reference sequence). CDR3 loop: CASSLGGRKTQYF. In nucleotides, the CDR3 is TGTGCCAGCAGCTTGGGGGGCCGAAAGACCCAGTACTTC.

Notes on this clone: At one end the junction does not follow the germline gene, possibly because of a read error. The chain is built from TRBV30 and TRBJ1-6; no reliable D call. The CDR3 covers 11 residues. The germline gives CDR1 GTSNPN, CDR2 SVGIG (reference sequence). The DNA of the CDR3 is TGTGCCTGGATCTCATCAGCCGCGGGCCTCTTT. It translates to CAWISSAAGLF.

This clone was seen only a few times. The chain is built from TRBV9 and TRBJ2-3; D may be TRBD1 (6 bases). Germline CDR1 reads SGDLS; CDR2 reads YYNGEE. Trimming stripped 4 bases from V and 1 base from J, with 16 bases between. This CDR3 is built from 16 residues. The CDR3 region has the DNA TGTGCCAGCAGCCCGGCAGGGGTTTCGGGCACAGATACGCAGTATTTT. It encodes CASSPAGVSGTDTQYF.

V gene TRBV13 combines with J gene TRBJ1-2; D is unclear. Germline CDR1 reads PRHDT; CDR2 reads FYEKMQ (reference sequence). The CDR3 extends over 13 amino acids. The ends were cut back, 1 base at V and 2 bases at J, with 5 bases in the middle. The CDR3 coding sequence is TGTGCCAGCAGCTTAGACCCGAACTATGGCTACACCTTC. Its translation is CASSLDPNYGYTF.

The chain recombines TRBV27 with TRBJ1-2; a possible D gene is TRBD1 (6 bases). V was pared by 5 bases and J by 2 bases, with 15 bases between. The CDR3 covers 15 residues. Germline CDR1 is MNHEY and CDR2 is SMNVEV (reference sequence). Here the CDR3 reads CASSTILTGNYGYTF. DNA of the CDR3: TGTGCCAGCAGTACCATACTAACAGGGAACTATGGCTACACCTTC.

This clone was counted only a few times. The chain combines TRBV11-2 with TRBJ1-1; D remains unclear. The CDR3 runs 12 residues. Trimming shortened V by 1 base and J by 9 bases, and 9 bases separated the two germline ends. Germline V gene data show CDR1 as SGHAT and CDR2 as FQNNGV. CDR3 DNA sequence: TGTGCCAGCAGCTTAGGGCTCCCCAAAGCTTTCTTT. Its protein product is CASSLGLPKAFF.

This clone was counted only a few times. This chain joins TRBV18 and TRBJ1-2; 8 nucleotides match TRBD1. Germline values: CDR1 KGHSH, CDR2 LQKENI. The CDR3 covers 15 residues. Trimming took 3 bases from V and 5 from J; bases not matched to a gene: 8. CDR3 amino acids: CASSPDWTGPYGYTF. The CDR3 DNA is TGTGCCAGCTCACCCGACTGGACAGGGCCATATGGCTACACCTTC.

The V gene is TRBV6-5, the J gene TRBJ2-1, with D possibly TRBD2 on 5 matching bases. The CDR3 covers 15 residues. The V end was cut by 0 bases, the J end by 10 bases, with 16 bases between. Germline lookup yields CDR1 MNHEY and CDR2 SVGAGI. This CDR3 is CASSYSDLIQDEQFF. The CDR3 DNA is TGTGCCAGCAGTTACTCGGACTTAATCCAGGACGAGCAGTTCTTC.

This clone turned up a few times. The chain uses TRBV4-3 and TRBJ2-2; perhaps TRBD1 as D (5 bases). The CDR3 is 17 amino acids. V was trimmed by 0 bases and J by 1 base, leaving 12 bases between them. Germline CDR1 reads LGHNA; CDR2 reads YSLEER. The CDR3 bases are TGCGCCAGCAGCCAAGACTCCCGACAGAGGAACACCGGGGAGCTGTTTTTT. Encoded protein: CASSQDSRQRNTGELFF.

V is TRBV29-1 and J is TRBJ1-1; D is unresolved. The germline V gene encodes CDR1 SQVTM and CDR2 ANQGSEA. The CDR3 runs 13 residues. Trimming took 5 bases from V and 1 from J, leaving 11 bases between them. This CDR3 is CSVRLISNTEAFF. CDR3 bases: TGCAGCGTTCGGCTTATTTCGAACACTGAAGCTTTCTTT.

This clone was counted a few times. The chain links TRBV30 to TRBJ1-3, with 8 bases aligning to TRBD1. CDR1 and CDR2 (germline): GTSNPN, SVGIG (reference sequence). CDR3 length equals 14 residues. V shed 3 bases and J 5 bases; nucleotides not matched to a gene: 6. The CDR3 loop is CAWSLGQGRNTIYF. The CDR3 bases are TGTGCCTGGAGCCTTGGACAGGGCCGAAACACCATATATTTT.

This chain connects TRBV29-1 to TRBJ1-6; D is unclear. CDR1 SQVTM and CDR2 ANQGSEA come from the germline V gene. Trimming shortened V by 4 bases and J by 10 bases, and 14 bases separated the two germline ends. This CDR3 region has 13 residues. The CDR3 nucleotides are TGCAGCGTTGGGCAGAATGAGGGCTCACCCCTCCACTTT. It translates to CSVGQNEGSPLHF.

This clone showed up just a few times. V gene TRBV2 combines with J gene TRBJ2-2, with D maybe TRBD1 (5 bases). Germline CDR1 is SNHLY and CDR2 is FYNNEI. V was clipped by 7 bases and J by 6 bases, with 12 bases between them. This CDR3 has 13 amino acids. The CDR3 nucleotides are TGTGCCAGCAAGGGGAAGGATCCCGGGGAGCTGTTTTTT. Its translation: CASKGKDPGELFF.

This clone was seen only a few times. The genes are TRBV29-1 and TRBJ1-2; tentative D call: TRBD1 (5 bases). Trimming removed 4 bases from V and 8 bases from J, with 17 bases in between. The CDR3 is 13 amino acids. Per the germline V gene, CDR1 is SQVTM and CDR2 is ANQGSEA. The CDR3 protein is CSVGLQAPRGYTF. The CDR3 coding sequence is TGCAGCGTTGGGTTACAGGCCCCTCGGGGCTACACCTTC.

V usage is TRBV5-1 and J usage is TRBJ2-4; D perhaps matches TRBD1 (6 bases). The germline gives CDR1 SGHRS, CDR2 YFSETQ. V was pared by 4 bases and J by 3 bases, with 17 bases between. This CDR3 is built from 16 residues. Here the CDR3 reads CASSTDRPPGKNIQYF. The DNA of the CDR3 is TGCGCCAGCAGCACCGACAGGCCCCCGGGCAAAAACATTCAGTACTTC.

The table lists this clone with a few counts. This chain uses TRBV7-9 with TRBJ1-3; perhaps TRBD1 as D (5 bases). The CDR3 sequence is 16 residues long. CDR1 is SEHNR, CDR2 FQNEAQ, per germline (reference sequence). Trimming stripped 1 base from V and 3 bases from J, with 13 bases between. The CDR3 sequence: CASSLGDGASGNTIYF. The DNA for the CDR3 is TGTGCCAGCAGCTTAGGGGATGGGGCGAGTGGAAACACCATATATTTT. The full variable domain, with the rest looked up from reference TRBV7-9 and TRBJ1-3, is DTGVSQNPRHKITKRGQNVTFRCDPISEHNRLYWYRQTLGQGPEFLTYFQNEAQLEKSRLLSDRFSAERPKGSFSTLEIQRTEQGDSAMYLCASSLGDGASGNTIYFGEGSWLTVV.

The chain combines TRBV29-1 with TRBJ2-7; 7 bases align to TRBD2. The CDR3 sequence is 16 residues long. J gave up 0 bases and V 3 bases, and 11 bases lay outside the gene matches. Germline CDR1 reads SQVTM; CDR2 reads ANQGSEA. Here the CDR3 reads CSVEGPQGGASYEQYF. DNA of the CDR3: TGCAGCGTTGAGGGGCCCCAGGGAGGGGCCTCCTACGAGCAGTACTTC.

The chain carries TRBV13 and TRBJ2-5, with 7 bases lining up with TRBD1. Germline V lookup: CDR1 PRHDT, CDR2 FYEKMQ (reference sequence). The CDR3 runs to 15 residues. V lost 7 bases to trimming and J lost 0 bases; unmatched junction nucleotides: 8. The CDR3 spells CASKRGGLNQETQYF. CDR3 nucleotide sequence: TGTGCCAGCAAAAGAGGGGGCCTTAACCAAGAGACCCAGTACTTC.

Only a few counts were recorded for this clone. The chain recombines TRBV25-1 with TRBJ2-1, with TRBD2 matching over 8 bases. The V segment lost 9 bases and the J segment 3 bases; nucleotides outside the gene matches: 7. This CDR3 spans 14 amino acids. Per germline, CDR1 MGHDK and CDR2 SYGVNS. Here the CDR3 DNA reads TGTGCCAGTGGGGGACTAGTGGACTACAATGAGCAGTTCTTC. Its translation is CASGGLVDYNEQFF.